These 25 T cell receptor beta chains originate from one sample sequenced in a study of tissue T cells after allogeneic stem cell transplantation. Profiled with immunoSEQ multiplex PCR; TCRdb holds only in-frame clones, not every one. In the table there are about 22,000 clones, 72% of which are singletons. Material: spleen. These TCRs come from a female BALB/c mouse in good health. MHC haplotype of the mouse line: H2-d.

A word on this clone: Gene names follow the mouse nomenclature. The read halts 1 residue ahead of the CDR3 end, with the missing end drawn from the germline J gene. This chain joins TRBV5 and TRBJ1-4, with TRBD1 as a possible D gene (5 bases). Trimming left V 0 bases short and J 2 bases short, with 10 bases between. In germline, CDR1 is LGHNA, CDR2 YNLKQL (reference sequence). The CDR3 totals 16 residues. The sequenced CDR3 bases are TGTGCCAGCAGCCAAGATATCCCAGGGTCCAACGAAAGATTATTT. Its translation: CASSQDIPGSNERLF. In full, the CDR3 is CASSQDIPGSNERLFF.

As regards this clone: Mouse germline and gene names are used. The read gets to within 1 residue of the CDR3 end, and the germline J gene fills in the rest. This sequence joins TRBV2 and TRBJ2-4; D may be TRBD1 (5 bases). CDR3 length: 12 amino acids. Germline CDR1 is LGHNA and CDR2 is YSYQKL. V was trimmed by 3 bases and J by 5 bases, leaving 6 bases between them. The part of the CDR3 DNA that was read is TGTGCCAGCAGCCACCAGGGAAACACCTTGTAC. Its protein is CASSHQGNTLY. The full-length CDR3 reads as CASSHQGNTLYF.

As for this clone: The germline and genes are mouse ones. The CDR3 end lies 1 residue beyond the end of the read and is filled in from the germline J gene. J is TRBJ1-3 and V is TRBV29, with TRBD1 matching 7 bases. From germline, CDR1 is MSHET and CDR2 SYDVDS. J gave up 0 bases and V 6 bases, and 2 bases lay outside the gene matches. CDR3 length equals 14 residues. CDR3 protein: CASSRGFSGNTLYF. CDR3 DNA (partial): TGTGCTAGCAGCAGGGGGTTTTCTGGAAATACGCTCTAT.

About this clone itself: The genes and germline here are from mouse. The CDR3 goes on 1 residue after the read ends, and that part is filled in from the germline J gene. The V gene is TRBV20, the J gene TRBJ1-4; D is ambiguous. CDR1 and CDR2 (germline): GFQATS, STVNSAI. V was pared by 1 base and J by 3 bases, with 3 bases between. This CDR3 spans 12 amino acids. CDR3 bases read: TGTGGTGCTAGGGGTGCCAACGAAAGATTATTT. It translates to CGARGANERLF. The full CDR3 reads CGARGANERLFF.

Turning to this clone: Gene labels here are mouse ones. Read data end 1 residue before the CDR3 end; the end is taken from the germline J gene. The chain carries TRBV19 and TRBJ2-4; 7 nucleotides line up with TRBD2. The CDR3 has 13 residues. Germline CDR1 and CDR2: FNHDT and SITEND (reference sequence). V dropped 6 bases and J dropped 5; count of bases not matched to a gene: 6. The CDR3 protein is CASKSGGLNTLYF. Incomplete CDR3 DNA: TGTGCCAGCAAGAGTGGGGGGTTAAACACCTTGTAC.

With respect to this clone: Gene names denote mouse genes. The CDR3 spells CASGDAGGANSPLYF. The part of the CDR3 DNA that was read is TGTGCCAGCGGTGATGCAGGGGGCGCAAATTCGCCCCTCTAC. The chain uses TRBV13-2 and TRBJ1-6, with 8 bases matching TRBD1. The DNA ends 1 residue before the CDR3 does, and the rest of the CDR3 is filled in from the germline J gene. TRBJ1-6 is an ORF, with its function uncertain. Germline assignment: CDR1 NNHNN and CDR2 SYGAGS (reference sequence). The CDR3 extends over 15 amino acids. With 0 bases clipped from V and 7 bases from J, the junction kept 3 bases outside the gene matches.

About this clone itself: The gene names here belong to mouse. The read ends 1 residue before the CDR3 terminus; that terminus is restored from the germline J gene. The V call is TRBV2, the J call TRBJ1-3; D is unclear. V was clipped by 7 bases and J by 0 bases, with 10 bases between them. Germline CDR1 reads LGHNA; CDR2 reads YSYQKL. This CDR3 contains 14 residues. CDR3 in amino acids: CASTKTNSGNTLYF. The CDR3 bases that were read are TGTGCCAGCACTAAGACCAATTCTGGAAATACGCTCTAT.

This clone was observed a handful of times. Genes here carry mouse names. Sequencing ends 1 residue short of the CDR3 end; the germline J gene provides the rest. The chain links TRBV20 to TRBJ1-4, with D uncertain. The V end lost 3 bases, the J end lost 2 bases, and 7 bases lay between the germline ends. CDR1 and CDR2 (germline): GFQATS, STVNSAI. The CDR3 loop spans 13 amino acids. The CDR3 loop reads CGASDNSNERLFF. Incomplete CDR3 DNA: TGTGGTGCTAGTGACAACTCCAACGAAAGATTATTT.

As for this clone: Here the gene names and germline are mouse. The observed sequence ends 1 residue before the CDR3 terminus, with the missing tail filled in from the germline J gene. The same CDR3 arises from other DNA sequences in this sample as well. The V call is TRBV1, the J call TRBJ2-4; D is unresolved. The CDR3 sequence is 14 residues long. Germline loops: CDR1 NSQYPW, CDR2 LRSPGD (reference sequence). Trimming pared 3 bases from V and 0 bases from J, leaving 7 bases between. CDR3 DNA (partial): TGCACCTGCAGTGCGCTGGCGAGTCAAAACACCTTGTAC. Translating it yields CTCSALASQNTLY. The whole CDR3 region reads CTCSALASQNTLYF.

To note about this clone: Each gene name is a mouse one. The CDR3 extends 1 residue past the end of the read, so its final part is completed from the germline J gene. The chain combines TRBV13-2 with TRBJ2-4, with D possibly being TRBD2 (6 bases). The germline gives CDR1 NNHNN, CDR2 SYGAGS (reference sequence). The V end lost 0 bases, the J end lost 7 bases, and 9 bases lay between the germline ends. This CDR3 is 13 amino acids long. The CDR3 sequence: CASGDALGHTLYF. The covered CDR3 bases are TGTGCCAGCGGTGATGCGCTGGGGCACACCTTGTAC.

Comment on this clone: Gene and germline names: mouse. The CDR3 sequence is CASGGGDQDTQYF. The sequenced CDR3 bases are TGTGCCAGCGGTGGGGGGGACCAAGACACCCAGTAC. This chain uses TRBV13-2 with TRBJ2-5, with D possibly being TRBD2 (6 bases). The read gets to within 1 residue of the CDR3 end, and the germline J gene fills in the rest. The V gene lost 3 bases and the J gene lost 1 base, with 6 bases spanning the gap. Looked up from germline, CDR1 is NNHNN and CDR2 is SYGAGS (reference sequence). The CDR3 runs 13 residues.

As for this clone: The germline and genes are mouse ones. The read stops 1 residue short of the end of the CDR3; the missing end is completed from the germline J gene. The chain uses TRBV15 and TRBJ1-5; possible D gene TRBD1, 5 bases. Germline values: CDR1 SGHND, CDR2 FRSKSL. V lost 3 bases and J 0 bases, leaving 12 bases between the germline ends. CDR3 length: 16 residues. This CDR3 reads CASSLRQGYNNQAPLF. Incomplete CDR3 DNA: TGTGCCAGCAGTTTGAGGCAGGGATATAACAACCAGGCTCCGCTT. Based on the CDR3 plus reference TRBV15 and TRBJ1-5, the full variable domain is DAGVTQTPRHEVAEKGQTIILKCEPVSGHNDLFWYRQTKIQGLELLSYFRSKSLMEDGGAFKDRFKAEMLNSSFSTLKIQPTEPKDSAVYLCASSLRQGYNNQAPLFGEGTRLSVL.

This clone was detected a few times. Any gene name here is a mouse gene name. The read gets to within 1 residue of the CDR3 end, and the germline J gene fills in the rest. The rearrangement uses TRBV13-2 and TRBJ2-7; D possibly corresponds to TRBD1 (6 bases). The CDR3 loop spans 12 amino acids. Germline V lookup: CDR1 NNHNN, CDR2 SYGAGS (reference sequence). Trimming removed 3 bases from V and 6 bases from J, with 10 bases in between. CDR3 sequence reads: CASGGRGIEQYF. Incomplete CDR3 DNA: TGTGCCAGCGGTGGTAGGGGGATTGAACAGTAC.

Remarks on this clone: The gene names given are mouse names. The read terminates 1 residue ahead of where the CDR3 ends, so the germline J gene completes it. The chain carries TRBV4 and TRBJ2-3; TRBD1 matches at 8 bases. Germline CDR1 reads LGHDT; CDR2 reads YNNKQL (reference sequence). Trimming cost V 3 bases and J 0 bases; bases outside gene matches: 2. The length of the CDR3 is 15 residues. CDR3 bases read: TGTGCCAGCAGCTACAGGGGGCCTAGTGCAGAAACGCTGTAT. Translation: CASSYRGPSAETLY. The complete CDR3 protein is CASSYRGPSAETLYF.

Of note for this clone: The gene names here belong to mouse. The observed sequence ends 1 residue before the CDR3 terminus, with the missing tail filled in from the germline J gene. V gene TRBV5 combines with J gene TRBJ2-1, with 10 bases that match TRBD1. CDR1 is LGHNA, CDR2 YNLKQL, per germline (reference sequence). The junction had 4 bases not matched to a gene; V was cut back by 3 bases and J by 5 bases. This CDR3 region has 15 residues. The CDR3 protein is CASSQSGTGDAEQFF. The covered CDR3 bases are TGTGCCAGCAGCCAGTCGGGGACAGGGGATGCTGAGCAGTTC.

Concerning this clone itself: Genes and germline come from the mouse. The sequence runs out 1 residue before the end of the CDR3; the remainder is reconstructed from the germline J gene. The V gene is TRBV13-1, the J gene TRBJ1-3; D is perhaps TRBD1 (6 bases). Trimming left V 0 bases short and J 4 bases short, with 11 bases between. CDR1 is NSHNY and CDR2 is SYGAGN in the germline V gene. The CDR3 has 15 residues. The CDR3 reads CASSDAGQGGNTLYF. Incomplete CDR3 DNA: TGTGCCAGCAGTGATGCAGGGCAGGGGGGAAATACGCTCTAT.

In the case of this clone: Gene names refer to mouse genes. The sequence runs out 1 residue before the end of the CDR3; the remainder is reconstructed from the germline J gene. The gene calls are TRBV13-2 and TRBJ2-3, with 8 bases that match TRBD2. This CDR3 has 15 amino acids. J lost 3 bases, V lost 0 bases, and 3 bases had no gene match. Germline V CDR1 and CDR2: NNHNN, SYGAGS (reference sequence). Partial CDR3 DNA: TGTGCCAGCGGTGATGCTCCTGGGGGGGCAGAAACGCTGTAT. This codes for CASGDAPGGAETLY. The whole CDR3 reads CASGDAPGGAETLYF.

In the case of this clone: Genes here carry mouse names. From the germline J gene comes the end of the CDR3, since the read stops 1 residue before it. This chain connects TRBV24 to TRBJ2-7; D possibly corresponds to TRBD2 (6 bases). In germline, CDR1 is KGHTA, CDR2 FRNEEI. With 6 bases removed from V and 4 bases from J, the gap between germline ends came to 13 bases. The CDR3 length is 13 residues. CDR3 DNA (partial): TGTGCCAGCAGCCGGGACTCTGGGTATGAACAGTAC. Protein product: CASSRDSGYEQY. The whole CDR3 sequence reads CASSRDSGYEQYF.

On this clone itself: Each gene name is a mouse one. The CDR3 extends 1 residue past the end of the read, so its final part is completed from the germline J gene. The J gene is TRBJ2-7, the V gene TRBV19; TRBD1 is a possible D gene (5 bases). V gave up 1 base and J gave up 4 bases, with 6 bases separating them. Germline lookup yields CDR1 FNHDT and CDR2 SITEND (reference sequence). The CDR3 covers 12 residues. Here the CDR3 reads CASSISGYEQYF. CDR3 DNA (partial): TGTGCCAGCAGTATATCAGGGTATGAACAGTAC.

In regard to this clone: Mouse gene names and germline throughout. The CDR3 extends 1 residue past the end of the read, so its final part is completed from the germline J gene. This chain joins TRBV13-3 and TRBJ2-7, with 11 bases matching TRBD2. CDR1 and CDR2 from the germline V gene are NNHDY and SYVADS. The CDR3 consists of 13 residues. V lost 8 bases and J lost 6; bases outside the gene matches: 7. CDR3 amino acids: CASKGDWGTEQYF. The sequenced CDR3 bases are TGTGCCAGTAAAGGGGACTGGGGGACTGAACAGTAC.

On this clone itself: Genes and germline come from the mouse. The read falls 1 residue short of the CDR3 end, and the missing part is taken from the germline J gene. The rearrangement uses TRBV19 and TRBJ2-3, with 10 bases identical to TRBD2. The V and J ends lost 2 bases and 6 bases, in that order; junction bases with no gene match: 3. In germline, CDR1 is FNHDT, CDR2 SITEND (reference sequence). The CDR3 spans 14 residues. CDR3 DNA (partial): TGTGCCAGCAGTATGCTGGGGGGGCGGGAAACGCTGTAT. This gives the protein CASSMLGGRETLY. The whole CDR3 sequence is CASSMLGGRETLYF.

Turning to this clone: The genes and germline here are from mouse. The read terminates 1 residue before the CDR3 end, so the remaining end is supplied by the germline J gene. V and J are TRBV13-1 and TRBJ2-2; perhaps D is TRBD1 or TRBD2 (6 bases each). Trimming took off 0 bases at V and 5 bases at J, with 11 bases between the two ends. Germline lookup yields CDR1 NSHNY and CDR2 SYGAGN. CDR3 length: 15 amino acids. Partial CDR3 DNA: TGTGCCAGCAGTGATGCACCGGGGGCAACCGGGCAGCTCTAC. Amino acids: CASSDAPGATGQLY. The CDR3 reads in full as CASSDAPGATGQLYF.

Concerning this clone: Mouse names are used for the genes. The CDR3 spells CASGDRDSYEQYF. CDR3 DNA (partial): TGTGCCAGCGGTGATCGGGACAGCTATGAACAGTAC. The chain is built from TRBV13-2 and TRBJ2-7, with TRBD1 matching 7 bases. The CDR3 end falls 1 residue outside the read, so it is completed with the germline J gene. The CDR3 has 13 amino acids. From germline, CDR1 is NNHNN and CDR2 SYGAGS (reference sequence). The ends lost 1 base at V and 3 bases at J; junction bases unmatched: 1.

Concerning this clone: Gene names and germline match the mouse. The read ends 1 residue early relative to the CDR3; the germline J gene fills the gap. The chain carries TRBV16 and TRBJ1-1, with 8 positions matching TRBD1. V shed 5 bases and J 3 bases; nucleotides not matched to a gene: 2. The CDR3 length is 13 residues. The germline CDR1 and CDR2 sequences are SGHSA and FRNQAP. Incomplete CDR3 DNA: TGTGCAAGCAGCCCAGGGGGCGACACAGAAGTCTTC. This translates into CASSPGGDTEVF. The full-length CDR3 reads as CASSPGGDTEVFF.

As to this clone: Genes and germline are mouse. The CDR3 end is not reached by the read, which stops 1 residue before it; the germline J gene fills it in. The chain joins TRBV19 to TRBJ2-3, with unresolved D. V was clipped by 5 bases and J by 0 bases, with 4 bases between them. CDR3 length equals 12 residues. Germline V gene lookup returns CDR1 FNHDT and CDR2 SITEND (reference sequence). CDR3 in amino acids: CASRDSAETLYF. The DNA read from the CDR3 is TGTGCCAGCAGGGACAGTGCAGAAACGCTGTAT.